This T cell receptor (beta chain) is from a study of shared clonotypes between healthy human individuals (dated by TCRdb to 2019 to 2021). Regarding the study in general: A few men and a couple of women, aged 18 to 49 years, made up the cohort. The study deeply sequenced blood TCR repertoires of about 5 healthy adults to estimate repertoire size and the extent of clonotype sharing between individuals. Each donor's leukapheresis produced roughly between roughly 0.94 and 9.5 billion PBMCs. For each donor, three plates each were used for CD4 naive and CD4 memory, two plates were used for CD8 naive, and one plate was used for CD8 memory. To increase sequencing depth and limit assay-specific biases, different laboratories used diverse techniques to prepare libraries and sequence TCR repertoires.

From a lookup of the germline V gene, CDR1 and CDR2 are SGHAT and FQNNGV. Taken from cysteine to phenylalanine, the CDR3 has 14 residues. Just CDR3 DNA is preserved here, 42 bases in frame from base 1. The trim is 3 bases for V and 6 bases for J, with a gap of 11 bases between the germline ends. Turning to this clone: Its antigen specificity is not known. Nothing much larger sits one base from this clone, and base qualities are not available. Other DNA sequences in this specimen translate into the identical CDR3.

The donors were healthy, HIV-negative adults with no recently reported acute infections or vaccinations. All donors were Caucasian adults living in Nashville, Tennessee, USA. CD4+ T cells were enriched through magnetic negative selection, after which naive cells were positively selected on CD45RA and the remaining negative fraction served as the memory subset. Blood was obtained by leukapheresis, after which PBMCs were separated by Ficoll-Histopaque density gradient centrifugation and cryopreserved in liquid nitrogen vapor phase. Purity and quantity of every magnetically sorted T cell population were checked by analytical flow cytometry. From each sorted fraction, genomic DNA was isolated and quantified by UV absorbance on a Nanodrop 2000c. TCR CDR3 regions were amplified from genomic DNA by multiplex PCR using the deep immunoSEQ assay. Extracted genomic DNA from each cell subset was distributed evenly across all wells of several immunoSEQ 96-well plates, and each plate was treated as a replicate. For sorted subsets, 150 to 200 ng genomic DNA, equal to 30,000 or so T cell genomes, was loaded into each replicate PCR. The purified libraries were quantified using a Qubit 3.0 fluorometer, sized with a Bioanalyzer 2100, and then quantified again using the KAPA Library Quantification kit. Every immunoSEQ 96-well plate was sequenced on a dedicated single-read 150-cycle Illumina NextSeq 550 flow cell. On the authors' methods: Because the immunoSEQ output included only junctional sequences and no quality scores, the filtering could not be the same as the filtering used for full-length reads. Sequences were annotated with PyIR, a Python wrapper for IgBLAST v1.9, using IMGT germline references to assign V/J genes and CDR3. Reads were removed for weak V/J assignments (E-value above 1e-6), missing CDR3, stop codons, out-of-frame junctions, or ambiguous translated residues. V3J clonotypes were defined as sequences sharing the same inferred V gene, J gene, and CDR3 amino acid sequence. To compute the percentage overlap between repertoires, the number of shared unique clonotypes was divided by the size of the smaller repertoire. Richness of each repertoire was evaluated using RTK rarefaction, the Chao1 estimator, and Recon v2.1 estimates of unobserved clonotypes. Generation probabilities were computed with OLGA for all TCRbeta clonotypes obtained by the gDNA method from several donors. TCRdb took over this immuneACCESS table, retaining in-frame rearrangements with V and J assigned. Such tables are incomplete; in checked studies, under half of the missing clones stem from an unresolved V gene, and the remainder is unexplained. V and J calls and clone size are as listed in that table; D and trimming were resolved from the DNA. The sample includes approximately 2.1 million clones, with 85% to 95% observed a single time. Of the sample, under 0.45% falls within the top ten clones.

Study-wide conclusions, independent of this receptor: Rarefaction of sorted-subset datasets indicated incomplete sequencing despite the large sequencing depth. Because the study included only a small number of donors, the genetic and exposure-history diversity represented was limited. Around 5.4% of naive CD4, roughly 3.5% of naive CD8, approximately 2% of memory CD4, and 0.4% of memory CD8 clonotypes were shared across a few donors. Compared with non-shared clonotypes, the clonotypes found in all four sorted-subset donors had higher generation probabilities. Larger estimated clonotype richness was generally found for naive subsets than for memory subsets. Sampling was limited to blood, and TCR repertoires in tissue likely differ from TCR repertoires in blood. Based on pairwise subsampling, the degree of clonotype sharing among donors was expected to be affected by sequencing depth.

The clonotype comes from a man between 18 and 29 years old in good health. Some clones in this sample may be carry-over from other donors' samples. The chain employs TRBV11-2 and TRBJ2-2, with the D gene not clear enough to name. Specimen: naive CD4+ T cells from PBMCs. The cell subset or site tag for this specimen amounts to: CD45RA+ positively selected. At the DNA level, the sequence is TGTGCCAGCAGCTTTTCTAGTGGGGCCGGGGAGCTGTTTTTT. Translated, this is CASSFSSGAGELFF. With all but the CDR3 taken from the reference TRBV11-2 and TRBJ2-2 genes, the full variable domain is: EAGVAQSPRYKIIEKRQSVAFWCNPISGHATLYWYQQILGQGPKLLIQFQNNGVVDDSQLPKDRFSAERLKGVDSTLKIQPAKLEDSAVYLCASSFSSGAGELFFGEGSRLTVL.